This TCR beta chain was sequenced during a study of control samples from healthy donors and cancer patients. Some clones are missing from TCRdb's copy, which holds only in-frame ones; the method was immunoSEQ multiplex PCR. The data hold 80,000 to 100,000 clones, with around 88% observed a single time. Sequencing was carried out using blood. The source is a man younger than 45 in good health.

The CDR3 DNA reads TGTGCCAGCAGTTTAGAATCTTCCGGGACAGCTTACATGAACACTGAAGCTTTCTTT. Translating gives CASSLESSGTAYMNTEAFF. The chain couples TRBV28 to TRBJ1-1; 7 bases fit TRBD1. The CDR3 length is 19 residues. CDR1 is MDHEN, CDR2 SYDVKM, per germline. With 2 bases clipped from V and 0 bases from J, the junction kept 15 bases outside the gene matches.